This T cell receptor (beta chain) was profiled in a study of CD8 T cells in Susac syndrome. The CDR3 runs to 15 residues. Trimming shortened V by 5 bases and J by 2 bases, and 15 bases separated the two germline ends. Per the germline V gene, CDR1 is MRHNA and CDR2 is SNTAGT. An amount of RNA that ranged from about 0.45 to 1 ug was reverse transcribed with random hexamers. From the immunoSEQ multiplex PCR reads, TCRdb called clonotypes with MiXCR, one entry per CDR3 protein. The table lists about 120,000 distinct CDR3 sequences, roughly 94% of them singletons, with more than 0.25% in the top ten. This sequence originates from a human donor with Susac syndrome. The V and J genes are TRBV6-4 and TRBJ2-5; D perhaps matches TRBD2 (7 bases). Sequenced material: CD8+ T cells from PBMCs. Here the CDR3 DNA reads TGTGCCAGCAGTCCCCAGGAGGGGGGGCAAGAGACCCAGTACTTC. Translation gives CASSPQEGGQETQYF.